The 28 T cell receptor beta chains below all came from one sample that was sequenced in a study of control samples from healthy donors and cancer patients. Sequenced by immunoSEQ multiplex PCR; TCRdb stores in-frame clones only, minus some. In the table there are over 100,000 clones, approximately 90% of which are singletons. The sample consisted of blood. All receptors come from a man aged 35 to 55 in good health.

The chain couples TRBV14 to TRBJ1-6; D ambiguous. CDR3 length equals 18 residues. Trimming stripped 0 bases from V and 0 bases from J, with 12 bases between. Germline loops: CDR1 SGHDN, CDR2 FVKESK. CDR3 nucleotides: TGTGCCAGCAGCCAAGAAGCGACACCCAGCTCCTATAATTCACCCCTCCACTTT. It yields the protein CASSQEATPSSYNSPLHF.

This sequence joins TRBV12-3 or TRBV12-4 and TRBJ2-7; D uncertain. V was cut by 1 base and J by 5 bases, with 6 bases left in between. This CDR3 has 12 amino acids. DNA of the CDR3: TGTGCCAGCAGTTTAGGGTCCCACGAGCAGTACTTC. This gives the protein CASSLGSHEQYF.

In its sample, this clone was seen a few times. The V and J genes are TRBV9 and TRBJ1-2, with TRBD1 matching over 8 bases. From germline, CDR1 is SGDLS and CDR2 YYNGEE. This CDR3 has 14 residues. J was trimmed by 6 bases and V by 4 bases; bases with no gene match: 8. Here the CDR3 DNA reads TGTGCCAGCAGCTTAGGACAGGGTCCCCATGGCTACACCTTC. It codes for CASSLGQGPHGYTF.

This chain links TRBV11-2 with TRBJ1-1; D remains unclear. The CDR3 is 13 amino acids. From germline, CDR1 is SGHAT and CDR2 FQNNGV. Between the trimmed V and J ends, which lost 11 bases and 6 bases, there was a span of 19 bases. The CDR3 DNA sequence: TGTGCCTTCAGCAGCATTGGAGGTTCTGAAGCTTTCTTT. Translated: CAFSSIGGSEAFF. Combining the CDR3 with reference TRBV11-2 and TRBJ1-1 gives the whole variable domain EAGVAQSPRYKIIEKRQSVAFWCNPISGHATLYWYQQILGQGPKLLIQFQNNGVVDDSQLPKDRFSAERLKGVDSTLKIQPAKLEDSAVYLCAFSSIGGSEAFFGQGTRLTVV.

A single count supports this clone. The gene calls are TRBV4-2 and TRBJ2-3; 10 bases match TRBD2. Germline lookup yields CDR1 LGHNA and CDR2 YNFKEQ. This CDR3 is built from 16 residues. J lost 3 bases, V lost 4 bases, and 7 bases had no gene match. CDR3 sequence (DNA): TGTGCCAGCAGCCTGCAACTAGCGGGGCAGACAGATACGCAGTATTTT. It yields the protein CASSLQLAGQTDTQYF.

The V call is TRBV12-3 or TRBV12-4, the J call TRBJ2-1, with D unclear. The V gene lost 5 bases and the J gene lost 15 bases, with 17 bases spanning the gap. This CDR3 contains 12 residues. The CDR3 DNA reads TGTGCCAGCAGTCCACACCGGGTGGCGGCGTTCTTC. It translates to CASSPHRVAAFF.

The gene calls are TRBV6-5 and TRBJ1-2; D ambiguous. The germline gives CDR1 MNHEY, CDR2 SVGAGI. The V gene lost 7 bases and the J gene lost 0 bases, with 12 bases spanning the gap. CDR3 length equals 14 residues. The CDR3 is CASTPSAANYGYTF. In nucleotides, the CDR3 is TGTGCCAGCACCCCCTCCGCCGCTAACTATGGCTACACCTTC.

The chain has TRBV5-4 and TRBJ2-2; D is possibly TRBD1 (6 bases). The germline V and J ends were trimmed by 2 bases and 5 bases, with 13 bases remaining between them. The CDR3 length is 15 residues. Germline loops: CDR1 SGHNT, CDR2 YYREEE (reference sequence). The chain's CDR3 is CASSLQGVGTGELFF. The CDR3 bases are TGTGCCAGCAGCTTACAGGGTGTCGGGACCGGGGAGCTGTTTTTT. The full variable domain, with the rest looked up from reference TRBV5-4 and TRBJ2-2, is ETGVTQSPTHLIKTRGQQVTLRCSSQSGHNTVSWYQQALGQGPQFIFQYYREEENGRGNFPPRFSGLQFPNYSSELNVNALELDDSALYLCASSLQGVGTGELFFGEGSRLTVL.

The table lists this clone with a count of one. The CDR3 loop reads CATSERTGSYGYTF. Here the CDR3 DNA reads TGTGCCACCAGTGAGCGGACAGGGAGCTATGGCTACACCTTC. The chain combines TRBV24-1 with TRBJ1-2, with 8 bases lining up with TRBD1. After removal of 4 bases from V and 4 bases from J, the junction contained 4 bases not matched to a gene. The CDR3 extends over 14 amino acids. Germline CDR1 reads KGHDR; CDR2 reads SFDVKD.

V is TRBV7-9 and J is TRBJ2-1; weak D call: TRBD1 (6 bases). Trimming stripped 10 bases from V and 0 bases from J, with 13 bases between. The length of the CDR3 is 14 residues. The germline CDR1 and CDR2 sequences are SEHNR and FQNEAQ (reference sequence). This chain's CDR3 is CATRDTDSYNEQFF. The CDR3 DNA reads TGTGCCACTAGGGACACGGACTCCTACAATGAGCAGTTCTTC.

CDR3 sequence: CASSGGRTRNTEAFF. The CDR3 nucleotides are TGCGCCAGCTCCGGTGGGAGGACAAGGAACACTGAAGCTTTCTTT. This chain uses TRBV10-2 with TRBJ1-1, with D tentatively TRBD1 (5 bases). Germline CDR1 and CDR2: WSHSY and SAAADI. V was cut by 8 bases and J by 1 base, with 17 bases left in between. This CDR3 is built from 15 residues.

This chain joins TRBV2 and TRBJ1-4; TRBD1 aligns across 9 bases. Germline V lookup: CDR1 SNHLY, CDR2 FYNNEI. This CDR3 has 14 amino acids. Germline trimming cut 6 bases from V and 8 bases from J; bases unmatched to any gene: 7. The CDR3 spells CASRSGTGNEKLFF. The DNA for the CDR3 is TGTGCCAGCAGATCCGGGACAGGGAACGAAAAACTGTTTTTT.

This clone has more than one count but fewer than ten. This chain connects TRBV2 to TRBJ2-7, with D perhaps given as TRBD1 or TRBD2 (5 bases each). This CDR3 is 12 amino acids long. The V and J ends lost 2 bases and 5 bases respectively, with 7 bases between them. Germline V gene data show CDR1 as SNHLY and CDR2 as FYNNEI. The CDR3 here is CASSEWGNEQYF. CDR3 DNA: TGTGCCAGCAGTGAATGGGGGAACGAGCAGTACTTC.

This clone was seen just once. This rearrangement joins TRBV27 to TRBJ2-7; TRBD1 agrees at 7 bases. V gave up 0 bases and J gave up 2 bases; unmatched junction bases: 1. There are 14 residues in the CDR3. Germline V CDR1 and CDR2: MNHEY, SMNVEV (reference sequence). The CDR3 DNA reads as TGTGCCAGCAGTTTATCGGGACAGCCCTACGAGCAGTACTTC. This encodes CASSLSGQPYEQYF.

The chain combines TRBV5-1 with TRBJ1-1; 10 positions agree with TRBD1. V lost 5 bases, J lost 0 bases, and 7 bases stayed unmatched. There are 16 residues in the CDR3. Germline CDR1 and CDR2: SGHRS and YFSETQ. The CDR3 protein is CASRRGQGTLNTEAFF. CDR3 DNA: TGCGCCAGCAGACGGGGACAGGGGACACTGAACACTGAAGCTTTCTTT.

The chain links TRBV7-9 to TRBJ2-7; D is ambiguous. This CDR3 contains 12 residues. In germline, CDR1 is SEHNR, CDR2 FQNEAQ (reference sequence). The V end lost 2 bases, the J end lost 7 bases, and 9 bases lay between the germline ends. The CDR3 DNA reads TGTGCCAGCAGCTTACAAGGGTTGGAGCAGTACTTC. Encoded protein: CASSLQGLEQYF.

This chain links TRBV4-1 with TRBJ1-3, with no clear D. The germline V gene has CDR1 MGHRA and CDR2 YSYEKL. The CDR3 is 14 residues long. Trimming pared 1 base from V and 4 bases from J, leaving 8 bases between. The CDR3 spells CASSQVRVGNTIYF. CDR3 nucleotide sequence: TGCGCCAGCAGCCAAGTCCGGGTAGGAAACACCATATATTTT.

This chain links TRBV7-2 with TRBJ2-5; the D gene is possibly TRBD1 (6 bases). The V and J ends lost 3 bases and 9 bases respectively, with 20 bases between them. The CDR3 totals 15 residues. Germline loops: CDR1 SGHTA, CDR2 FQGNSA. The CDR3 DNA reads TGTGCCAGCAGCTTCTCCGCTGGACTGGACAGCGCCCAGTACTTC. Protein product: CASSFSAGLDSAQYF.

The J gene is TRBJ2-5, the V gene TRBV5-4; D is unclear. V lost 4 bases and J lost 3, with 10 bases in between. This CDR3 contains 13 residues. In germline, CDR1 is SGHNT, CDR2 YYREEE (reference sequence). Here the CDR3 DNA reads TGTGCCAGCAGCCCCGGTCGGGAAGAGACCCAGTACTTC. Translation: CASSPGREETQYF.

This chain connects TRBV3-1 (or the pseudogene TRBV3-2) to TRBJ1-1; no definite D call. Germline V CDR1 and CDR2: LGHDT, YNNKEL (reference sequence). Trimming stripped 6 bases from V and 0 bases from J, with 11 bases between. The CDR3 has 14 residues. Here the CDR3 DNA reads TGTGCCAGCAGATCGAGGAGCATGAACACTGAAGCTTTCTTT. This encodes CASRSRSMNTEAFF.

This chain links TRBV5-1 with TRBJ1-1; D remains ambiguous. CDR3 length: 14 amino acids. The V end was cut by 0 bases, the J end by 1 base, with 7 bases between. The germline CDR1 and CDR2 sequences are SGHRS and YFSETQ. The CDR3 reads CASSLASENTEAFF. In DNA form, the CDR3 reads TGCGCCAGCAGCTTGGCCTCGGAGAACACTGAAGCTTTCTTT.

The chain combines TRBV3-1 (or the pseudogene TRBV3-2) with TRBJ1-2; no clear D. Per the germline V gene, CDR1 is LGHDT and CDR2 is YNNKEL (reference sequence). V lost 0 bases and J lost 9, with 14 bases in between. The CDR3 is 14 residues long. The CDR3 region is CASSQEAPRIRYTF. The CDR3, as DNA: TGTGCCAGCAGCCAAGAGGCCCCTCGGATTCGCTACACCTTC.

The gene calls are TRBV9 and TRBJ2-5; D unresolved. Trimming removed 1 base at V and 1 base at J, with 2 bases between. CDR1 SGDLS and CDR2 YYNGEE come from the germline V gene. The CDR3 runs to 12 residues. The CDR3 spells CASSVTQETQYF. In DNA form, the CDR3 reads TGTGCCAGCAGCGTAACCCAAGAGACCCAGTACTTC.

For the CDR3, the DNA is TGTGCCAGCAGACGGAACACCGGGGAGCTGTTTTTT. It yields the protein CASRRNTGELFF. The rearrangement links TRBV6-5 to TRBJ2-2; D is ambiguous. There are 12 residues in the CDR3. V dropped 6 bases and J dropped 1 base, with 3 bases sitting between them. Germline assignment: CDR1 MNHEY and CDR2 SVGAGI.

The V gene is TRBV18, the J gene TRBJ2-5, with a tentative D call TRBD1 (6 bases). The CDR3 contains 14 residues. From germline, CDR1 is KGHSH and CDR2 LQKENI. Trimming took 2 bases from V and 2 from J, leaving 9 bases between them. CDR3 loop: CASSPEGTQETQYF. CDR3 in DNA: TGTGCCAGCTCACCAGAGGGGACACAAGAGACCCAGTACTTC.

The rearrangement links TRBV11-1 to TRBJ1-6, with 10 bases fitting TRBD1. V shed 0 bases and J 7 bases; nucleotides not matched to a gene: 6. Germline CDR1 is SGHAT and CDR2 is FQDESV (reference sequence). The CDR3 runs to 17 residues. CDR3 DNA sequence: TGTGCCAGCAGCTTAGCACAGACAGGGGGCGACAATTCACCCCTCCACTTT. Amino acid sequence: CASSLAQTGGDNSPLHF.

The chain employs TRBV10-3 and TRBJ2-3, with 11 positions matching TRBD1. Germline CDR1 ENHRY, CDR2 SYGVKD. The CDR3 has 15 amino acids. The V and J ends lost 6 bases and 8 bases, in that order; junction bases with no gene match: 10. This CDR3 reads CAIREAGQGASTQYF. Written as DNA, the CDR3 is TGTGCCATCAGGGAGGCAGGACAGGGGGCCAGTACGCAGTATTTT.

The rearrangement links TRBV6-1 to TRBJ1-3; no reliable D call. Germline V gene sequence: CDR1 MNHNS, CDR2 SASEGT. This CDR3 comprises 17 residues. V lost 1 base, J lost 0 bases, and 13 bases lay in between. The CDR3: CASSEEGHIFSGNTIYF. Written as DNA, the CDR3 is TGTGCCAGCAGTGAAGAAGGTCACATATTCTCTGGAAACACCATATATTTT.